The clone carrying this T cell receptor (beta chain) was seen more than once but under ten times. Its target is unknown. The sample contains more than one DNA sequence encoding this CDR3. Over several immunoSEQ plates, each subset's genomic DNA was distributed in even portions. The method was immunoSEQ multiplex PCR; TCRdb's version includes in-frame clones alone and lacks a portion of them. The table has millions of clones, about 93% seen once. The source of the sample is a study of shared clonotypes between healthy human individuals. Whole-study findings and limits: In contrast to clonotypes shared by all four donors, non-shared clonotypes had lower generation probabilities. With a handful of donors compared, 4% to 5.5% of naive CD4 clonotypes were shared.

As defined, naive CD8 cells were CD45RO-negative and positively selected for CCR7, with terminally differentiated effector memory CD45RA+ cells excluded. This CDR3 spans 16 amino acids. In germline, CDR1 is LGHNA, CDR2 YSLEER. Deletions cut 3 bases from V and 0 bases from J, with 12 bases between. This sequence was found in a man younger than 35 in good health. Some clones in this sample may be carry-over from other donors' samples. The chain uses TRBV4-3 and TRBJ2-1; tentatively, D is TRBD1 or TRBD2 (5 bases each). The sequenced sample was naive CD8+ T cells from PBMCs. The CDR3 bases are TGCGCCAGCAGCCAGGATGGGACGGCCTCCTACAATGAGCAGTTCTTC. Amino acids: CASSQDGTASYNEQFF.